These 16 T cell receptor beta chains were sequenced from one sample in a study of blood T cell repertoires in COVID-19 (TCRdb year 2020). Preparation of the library involved the immunoSEQ multiplex PCR assay. As stored in TCRdb, this immuneACCESS dataset retains in-frame rearrangements with V and J assigned. A fraction of the clones does not appear; measured against another copy, unresolved V genes explain less than half of the discrepancy, and the remainder lacks a known reason. For this sample the table gives 150,000 to 200,000 clones, of which around 82% were detected only once. The top ten clonotypes cover around 14% of the sample. Specimen: peripheral blood. The receptors here all came from a man aged 18 to 35 with active or convalescent COVID-19.

The CDR3 here is CASSQPGVAPVQYF. Here the CDR3 DNA reads TGTGCCAGCAGCCAACCAGGGGTAGCACCCGTGCAGTACTTC. The V and J genes are TRBV4-2 and TRBJ2-7; perhaps TRBD1 as D (6 bases). V lost 2 bases and J 9 bases, leaving 17 bases between the germline ends. The V gene's germline CDR1 is LGHNA and CDR2 YNFKEQ. CDR3 size: 14 residues.

The chain uses TRBV29-1 and TRBJ2-2, with 8 nucleotides matching TRBD1. Germline lookup yields CDR1 SQVTM and CDR2 ANQGSEA. This CDR3 has 13 residues. V was pared by 3 bases and J by 3 bases, with 0 bases of the junction left unmatched. The chain's CDR3 is CSVDRGHTGELFF. The DNA for the CDR3 is TGCAGCGTTGACAGGGGGCACACCGGGGAGCTGTTTTTT.

This rearrangement joins TRBV7-8 to TRBJ1-6, with TRBD1 identical over 7 bases. Germline trimming cut 3 bases from V and 14 bases from J; bases unmatched to any gene: 7. CDR1 is SGHVS, CDR2 FQNEAQ, per germline. The CDR3 is 13 residues long. The CDR3: CASSFRQGATLHF. The CDR3 DNA sequence: TGTGCCAGCAGCTTTAGACAGGGAGCAACCCTCCACTTT.

This clone appeared once. The J gene is TRBJ1-1, the V gene TRBV7-8; no clear D gene. This CDR3 is 18 amino acids long. CDR1 and CDR2 (germline): SGHVS, FQNEAQ. The V end lost 0 bases, the J end lost 2 bases, and 19 bases lay between the germline ends. The CDR3 region is CASSLAGVRQVSNTEAFF. CDR3 DNA: TGTGCCAGCAGCTTAGCGGGTGTTCGGCAGGTCTCAAACACTGAAGCTTTCTTT.

This chain uses TRBV18 with TRBJ1-1; D is perhaps TRBD1 (6 bases). The ends were cut back, 4 bases at V and 1 base at J, with 19 bases in the middle. The CDR3 extends over 17 amino acids. CDR1 and CDR2 from the germline V gene are KGHSH and LQKENI. In nucleotides, the CDR3 is TGTGCCAGCTCACGGACGAACAGGGACCCGGGGAACACTGAAGCTTTCTTT. Its translation: CASSRTNRDPGNTEAFF.

The rearrangement uses TRBV5-1 and TRBJ2-7; 7 nucleotides line up with TRBD1. Looked up from germline, CDR1 is SGHRS and CDR2 is YFSETQ. The trim removed 1 base at V and 2 bases at J, leaving 6 bases unmatched. This CDR3 region has 15 residues. The CDR3 loop is CASSLNRGGPYEQYF. The CDR3 DNA sequence: TGCGCCAGCAGCTTGAACAGGGGCGGCCCCTACGAGCAGTACTTC. Complete variable domain (other parts from reference TRBV5-1 and TRBJ2-7): KAGVTQTPRYLIKTRGQQVTLSCSPISGHRSVSWYQQTPGQGLQFLFEYFSETQRNKGNFPGRFSGRQFSNSRSEMNVSTLELGDSALYLCASSLNRGGPYEQYFGPGTRLTVT.

V is TRBV2 and J is TRBJ2-5, with TRBD2 identical over 7 bases. Germline CDR1 and CDR2: SNHLY and FYNNEI. The CDR3 sequence is 16 residues long. V was clipped by 6 bases and J by 6 bases; unmatched bases: 16. The CDR3, as DNA: TGTGCCAGCAGCGCCCGCTTTTATATGGGAGGGAAGACCCAGTACTTC. This encodes CASSARFYMGGKTQYF.

The J gene is TRBJ2-1, the V gene TRBV15; 8 bases are a match to TRBD2. This CDR3 region has 15 residues. Germline V CDR1 and CDR2: LNHNV, YYDKDF (reference sequence). Trimming at V came to 0 bases and at J to 7 bases, leaving 5 bases not matched to a gene. This CDR3 is CATSREASGWNEQFF. DNA for the CDR3: TGTGCCACCAGCAGAGAGGCTAGCGGGTGGAATGAGCAGTTCTTC.

This clone was seen a few times. The rearrangement links TRBV2 to TRBJ2-2; possible D gene TRBD2, 5 bases. Germline CDR1 reads SNHLY; CDR2 reads FYNNEI. The CDR3 contains 15 residues. The DNA for the CDR3 is TGTGCGCAAAAGGGAGCGAGGTGGGACACCGGGGAGCTGTTTTTT. Protein sequence: CAQKGARWDTGELFF. Variable domain in full (rest from reference TRBV2 and TRBJ2-2): EPEVTQTPSHQVTQMGQEVILRCVPISNHLYFYWYRQILGQKVEFLVSFYNNEISEKSEIFDDQFSVERPDGSNFTLKIRSTKLEDSAMYFCAQKGARWDTGELFFGEGSRLTVL.

The V call is TRBV4-2, the J call TRBJ1-1; D might be TRBD1 (5 bases). Germline values: CDR1 LGHNA, CDR2 YNFKEQ. With 4 bases removed from V and 4 bases from J, the gap between germline ends came to 16 bases. The CDR3 consists of 15 residues. CDR3 sequence reads: CASSPIAGVGTEAFF. The CDR3 region has the DNA TGTGCCAGCAGCCCAATTGCGGGGGTTGGCACTGAAGCTTTCTTT.

The V and J genes are TRBV9 and TRBJ2-2, with 10 bases aligning to TRBD2. The CDR3 sequence is 17 residues long. With 4 bases clipped from V and 0 bases from J, the junction kept 6 bases outside the gene matches. Germline CDR1 is SGDLS and CDR2 is YYNGEE. CDR3 coding DNA: TGTGCCAGCAGCACTCGACTAGCGGGTGCGAACACCGGGGAGCTGTTTTTT. Its translation is CASSTRLAGANTGELFF.

This chain links TRBV21-1 with TRBJ1-4; TRBD1 is taken as the D call from the table, unchecked against the DNA. TRBV21-1 is recorded as a pseudogene. The CDR3 is made up of 14 amino acids. The CDR3 loop is CASSKGGTDEKLFF. The CDR3 DNA reads as TGTGCCAGCAGCAAAGGGGGGACAGATGAAAAACTGTTTTTT.

The genes are TRBV5-8 and TRBJ2-3, with D hard to call. Trimming shortened V by 0 bases and J by 4 bases, and 12 bases separated the two germline ends. In germline, CDR1 is SGHTS, CDR2 YDEGEE. The CDR3 spans 15 residues. The CDR3 sequence is CASSLATGYADTQYF. The DNA of the CDR3 is TGTGCCAGCAGCTTGGCCACCGGGTATGCAGATACGCAGTATTTT.

This chain joins TRBV4-2 and TRBJ2-1; 9 positions match TRBD2. The CDR3 has 16 residues. The germline CDR1 and CDR2 sequences are LGHNA and YNFKEQ. V lost 0 bases, J lost 7 bases, and 7 bases stayed unmatched. CDR3 sequence reads: CASSQEGAGGRNEQFF. The CDR3 DNA sequence: TGTGCCAGCAGCCAAGAAGGAGCGGGAGGACGGAATGAGCAGTTCTTC.

This chain links TRBV29-1 with TRBJ2-7; 8 bases agree with TRBD1. CDR3 size: 12 residues. CDR1 and CDR2 from the germline V gene are SQVTM and ANQGSEA. The junction had 9 bases not matched to a gene; V was cut back by 5 bases and J by 9 bases. The CDR3 DNA reads as TGCAGCGTTCGTGACAGGGGTTTTGTGCAGTACTTC. It codes for CSVRDRGFVQYF.

The rearrangement joins TRBV4-1 to TRBJ1-6; 7 bases are a match to TRBD1. CDR1 is MGHRA, CDR2 YSYEKL, per germline. This CDR3 spans 16 amino acids. Germline trimming cut 5 bases from V and 8 bases from J; bases unmatched to any gene: 12. Written as DNA, the CDR3 is TGCGCCAGCAGCAGAGCCGGGACAGACTTTTATTCACCCCTCCACTTT. As protein: CASSRAGTDFYSPLHF.